This T cell receptor beta chain was sequenced in a study of patients with pleural tuberculosis (dated by TCRdb to the mid-2010s). Sequencing relied on an Illumina Genome Analyzer IIx. Through fastp at Q25 and MiXCR, TCRdb rebuilt clones from the public reads, retaining in-frame beta chains. Each record represents a unique CDR3 protein, reported with the most common genes and DNA among its rows. In this sample the table shows 25,000 to 30,000 distinct CDR3 sequences, about a sixth of which occur a single time. The leading ten clones occupy 3.5% of the sample. The sample holds many counts of this clonotype. Its antigen target is currently unknown. Per-nucleotide qualities are absent, and no much larger clonotype sits a single base away. Trimming leaves V shorter by 3 bases and J shorter by 8 bases, with the junction holding 10 bases beyond the gene matches. The CDR3, cysteine through phenylalanine, is 15 amino acids long. The DNA shown is the 45-base CDR3, in frame from base 1. Taken from the germline V gene, the CDR1 and CDR2 loops are ENHRY and SYGVKD.

Sequenced material: peripheral blood. This clonotype was sampled from a human donor with pleural tuberculosis. The chain is encoded by TRBV10-3 joined to TRBJ1-2; 9 bases in the middle match TRBD1. CDR3 protein: CAISDPGTGKGGYTF. The DNA sequence is as follows: TGTGCCATCAGTGACCCTGGGACAGGGAAAGGCGGCTACACCTTC.